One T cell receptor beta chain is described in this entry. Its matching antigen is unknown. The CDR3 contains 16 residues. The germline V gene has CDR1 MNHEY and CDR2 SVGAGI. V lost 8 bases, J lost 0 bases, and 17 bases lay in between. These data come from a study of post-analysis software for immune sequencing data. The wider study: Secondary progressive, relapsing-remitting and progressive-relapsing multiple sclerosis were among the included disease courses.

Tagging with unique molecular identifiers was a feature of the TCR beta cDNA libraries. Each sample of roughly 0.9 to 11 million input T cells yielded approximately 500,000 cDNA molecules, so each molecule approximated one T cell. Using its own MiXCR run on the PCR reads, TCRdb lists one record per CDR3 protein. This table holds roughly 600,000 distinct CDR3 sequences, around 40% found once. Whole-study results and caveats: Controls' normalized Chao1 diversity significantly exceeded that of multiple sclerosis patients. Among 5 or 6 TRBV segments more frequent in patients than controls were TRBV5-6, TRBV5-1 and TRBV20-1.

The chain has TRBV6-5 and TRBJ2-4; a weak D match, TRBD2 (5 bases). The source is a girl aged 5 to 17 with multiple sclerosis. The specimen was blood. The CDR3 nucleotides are TGTGCCAGCTCCGTCGGAGCGGTCAGAGCCAAAAACATTCAGTACTTC. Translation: CASSVGAVRAKNIQYF.